These 8 T cell receptor beta chains were sequenced from one sample in a study of cytomegalovirus exposure and HLA in healthy donors. Primers for the PCR totalled 60 Vbeta and 13 Jbeta. Assay used: immunoSEQ multiplex PCR; TCRdb lists only in-frame clones, some missing. The data show about 280,000 clones, around 90% seen once. Sequencing was done on a sample of PBMCs. All receptors come from a woman aged 18 to 35 in good health and CMV-seronegative.

This sequence joins TRBV6-1 and TRBJ1-5, with D possibly matching TRBD1 (6 bases). The CDR3 consists of 15 residues. V was pared by 4 bases and J by 5 bases, with 15 bases between. In germline, CDR1 is MNHNS, CDR2 SASEGT. CDR3 loop: CASSVSRGQYQPQHF. CDR3 DNA sequence: TGTGCCAGCAGTGTCAGTAGAGGACAGTATCAGCCCCAGCATTTT.

In DNA form, the CDR3 reads TGTGCCAGCAGCGCAGGGGAAATGAATTCACCCCTCCACTTT. Protein sequence: CASSAGEMNSPLHF. The chain carries TRBV11-2 and TRBJ1-6; D possibly corresponds to TRBD1 (6 bases). Germline V gives CDR1 SGHAT, CDR2 FQNNGV. This CDR3 region has 14 residues. The V end was cut by 5 bases, the J end by 7 bases, with 12 bases between.

The chain is built from TRBV5-1 and TRBJ1-4; D is uncertain. CDR1 SGHRS and CDR2 YFSETQ come from the germline V gene. V was trimmed by 5 bases and J by 8 bases, leaving 13 bases between them. The CDR3 sequence is 13 residues long. The CDR3 region is CASSSDPAEKLFF. CDR3 nucleotide sequence: TGCGCCAGCAGTTCCGATCCCGCGGAAAAACTGTTTTTT.

This clone was seen only once. The V call is TRBV7-3, the J call TRBJ2-1; D is unresolved. Between the trimmed V and J ends, which lost 6 bases and 8 bases, there was a span of 14 bases. CDR1 SGHTA and CDR2 FQGTGA come from the germline V gene. The CDR3 extends over 13 amino acids. The CDR3 DNA reads as TGTGCCAGCAGTCGTACCTTAGCTGATGAGCAGTTCTTC. Its translation is CASSRTLADEQFF.

The chain links TRBV19 to TRBJ2-5, with a tentative D call TRBD2 (5 bases). Germline values: CDR1 LNHDA, CDR2 SQIVND (reference sequence). V lost 4 bases to trimming and J lost 5 bases, with 11 bases between them. This CDR3 spans 13 amino acids. CDR3 loop: CASSTYSGETQYF. The CDR3 coding sequence is TGTGCCAGTAGTACCTACTCGGGGGAGACCCAGTACTTC. The complete variable domain, with remaining parts taken from reference TRBV19 and TRBJ2-5, reads DGGITQSPKYLFRKEGQNVTLSCEQNLNHDAMYWYRQDPGQGLRLIYYSQIVNDFQKGDIAEGYSVSREKKESFPLTVTSAQKNPTAFYLCASSTYSGETQYFGPGTRLLVL.

With regard to this clone: Other DNA sequences in the sample encode the same CDR3. J is TRBJ1-3 and V is TRBV5-4; D is perhaps TRBD1 (5 bases). The CDR3 is 14 amino acids. The germline gives CDR1 SGHNT, CDR2 YYREEE (reference sequence). V was trimmed by 2 bases and J by 4 bases, leaving 10 bases between them. CDR3 nucleotide sequence: TGTGCCAGCAGCTTCGGGGGAACCGGAAACACCATATATTTT. Its translation: CASSFGGTGNTIYF.

A remark on this clone: A read error may account for a junction end that differs from germline. The rearrangement uses TRBV5-4 and TRBJ1-2; 9 bases align to TRBD1. The germline V gene encodes CDR1 SGHNT and CDR2 YYREEE (reference sequence). This CDR3 is built from 13 residues. The DNA for the CDR3 is TGTGCCAGCAGCCCCGGGACAGGGCCGATTATAGCCTTC. Protein: CASSPGTGPIIAF.

The DNA for the CDR3 is TGTGCCAGTAGTATTTACGGGGGGCTCACTGAAGCTTTCTTT. Translation gives CASSIYGGLTEAFF. The chain has TRBV19 and TRBJ1-1, with a tentative D call TRBD1 (6 bases). CDR1 is LNHDA, CDR2 SQIVND, per germline (reference sequence). The V end was cut by 3 bases, the J end by 4 bases, with 12 bases between. This CDR3 comprises 14 residues.